Here is one T cell receptor (beta chain) with its context. The target of this receptor is not known. No base qualities exist here, and no much larger clone lies one base off it. The sample is drawn from a study of blood T cell repertoires in COVID-19 (dated by TCRdb to between 2020 and 2021). Regarding the study in general: Collaborator samples came from the United States, Italy and Spain and covered acute and convalescent phases of COVID-19. The prospective study material was composed of cDNA or gDNA derived from T cells, B-cell-depleted T cells, or PBMCs. Deeply sampled blood TCRbeta repertoires from subjects exposed to, actively infected with, or recovered from COVID-19 were included in the dataset. The repertoires were made available in a free public database intended to serve as a resource for research on the immune response to SARS-CoV-2. Samples came from the ongoing ImmuneRACE study (first 160 participants) plus 1,254 subjects from 6 global collaborators. A de-identified subject ID, COVID-19 status, age in years and sex were almost always included in the sample metadata. Where HLA class I and class II types were available, the types were taken from metadata supplied by the sample provider, not from assay-based typing. Overall study results and their limits: The quantity of clinical and demographic metadata differed by source and by participant and was supplied without curation.

CDR1 and CDR2, looked up from the germline V gene (reference sequence), are SGHNT and YYREEE. The trim is 1 base for V and 4 bases for J, with a gap of 2 bases between the germline ends. Measured from the cysteine to the phenylalanine, the CDR3 is 11 residues long. Only the CDR3 portion is preserved as DNA: 33 bases, with reading frame beginning at the first base. The immunoSEQ Assay, a bias-controlled multiplex PCR, was used to amplify TCRbeta CDR3 regions from genomic DNA. In the source study's methods: The number of nucleated cells in each sample was estimated by amplification of reference gene primers within the assay. Sequence reads were collapsed and filtered to measure the absolute abundance of every unique TCRbeta CDR3 rearrangement. For each sample, productive Simpson clonality was calculated as the square root of Simpson's diversity index across productive rearrangements. Not all clones reach the TCRdb copy of this immuneACCESS table, which keeps in-frame sequences only. Checked studies attribute under half of the gap to unresolved V genes and leave the rest unexplained. V and J calls and clone size are as listed in that table; D and trimming were resolved from the DNA. The sample records roughly 70,000 clones, around nine tenths of which are singletons. The biggest ten clones account for approximately 1.5% of the sample.

The collaborating institutions used their own protocols to collect whole blood in K2EDTA tubes. For TCRbeta analysis, collaborators shipped samples as frozen whole blood, isolated PBMCs, or DNA extracted from either of those sample types. This TCR was recovered from a man aged 45-60 years with acute or convalescent COVID-19. The chain joins TRBV5-4 to TRBJ2-5; the D gene lacks a confident call. Source material: peripheral blood. The nucleotides read TGTGCCAGCAGCTTGCGAGAGACCCAGTACTTC. Translated, it reads CASSLRETQYF.